The 29 T cell receptor beta chains in this list originate from one sample, sequenced in a study of cytomegalovirus exposure and HLA in healthy donors. This PCR relied on a set of 60 Vbeta primers and 13 Jbeta primers. Assay: immunoSEQ multiplex PCR; the TCRdb copy retains only in-frame clones and omits some. The table includes some 100,000 clones, less than 80% detected once. The sequencing input was PBMCs. The receptors stem from a woman aged 45-59 years in good health and CMV-seropositive.

The genes are TRBV7-9 and TRBJ2-1, with TRBD2 as a possible D gene (5 bases). The CDR3 length is 12 residues. Germline V gene sequence: CDR1 SEHNR, CDR2 FQNEAQ (reference sequence). Trimming cost V 1 base and J 10 bases, with 8 bases left between them. The CDR3 region has the DNA TGTGCCAGCAGCTTAGAGCCGGGAGAGCAGTTCTTC. Its translation: CASSLEPGEQFF.

The V call is TRBV6-5, the J call TRBJ2-7, with 8 bases matching TRBD1. The CDR3 covers 15 residues. V gave up 9 bases and J gave up 3 bases; unmatched junction bases: 13. The V gene's germline CDR1 is MNHEY and CDR2 SVGAGI. Here the CDR3 reads CARTPQGASIYEQYF. Written as DNA, the CDR3 is TGTGCCAGAACCCCCCAGGGGGCCTCTATCTACGAGCAGTACTTC.

The chain employs TRBV18 and TRBJ2-3, with 10 bases that match TRBD2. Trimming removed 3 bases from V and 6 bases from J; junction bases left unmatched: 6. The CDR3 consists of 15 residues. Germline V gene sequence: CDR1 KGHSH, CDR2 LQKENI. The CDR3: CASSPLAGGADTQYF. CDR3 in DNA: TGTGCCAGCTCACCGTTAGCGGGAGGAGCGGATACGCAGTATTTT. The complete variable domain, with remaining parts taken from reference TRBV18 and TRBJ2-3, reads NAGVMQNPRHLVRRRGQEARLRCSPMKGHSHVYWYRQLPEEGLKFMVYLQKENIIDESGMPKERFSAEFPKEGPSILRIQQVVRGDSAAYFCASSPLAGGADTQYFGPGTRLTVL.

This sequence joins TRBV7-9 and TRBJ1-1; no clear D gene. Trimming stripped 2 bases from V and 1 base from J, with 8 bases between. CDR3 length equals 14 residues. Germline V gene lookup returns CDR1 SEHNR and CDR2 FQNEAQ (reference sequence). CDR3 region: CASSLRMANTEAFF. In nucleotides, the CDR3 is TGTGCCAGCAGCTTACGTATGGCGAACACTGAAGCTTTCTTT.

The chain employs TRBV15 and TRBJ1-4, with D unresolved. Trimming removed 4 bases at V and 11 bases at J, with 14 bases between. The CDR3 totals 13 residues. CDR1 LNHNV and CDR2 YYDKDF come from the germline V gene (reference sequence). CDR3 sequence reads: CATSTGGRAKLFF. The CDR3 coding sequence is TGTGCCACCAGCACAGGCGGGAGGGCGAAACTGTTTTTT.

This clone was seen a single time. The chain employs TRBV9 and TRBJ2-1; no clear D gene. This CDR3 has 13 residues. CDR1 and CDR2 (germline): SGDLS, YYNGEE. Between the trimmed V and J ends, which lost 4 bases and 5 bases, there was a span of 10 bases. This CDR3 reads CASSPSPDNEQFF. The CDR3 DNA is TGTGCCAGCAGCCCCTCCCCAGACAATGAGCAGTTCTTC. The whole variable domain, remainder taken from reference TRBV9 and TRBJ2-1, is DSGVTQTPKHLITATGQRVTLRCSPRSGDLSVYWYQQSLDQGLQFLIQYYNGEERAKGNILERFSAQQFPDLHSELNLSSLELGDSALYFCASSPSPDNEQFFGPGTRLTVL.

The chain carries TRBV6-1 and TRBJ2-7, with D hard to call. The CDR3 is made up of 12 amino acids. V was trimmed by 8 bases and J by 0 bases, leaving 8 bases between them. CDR1 and CDR2 (germline): MNHNS, SASEGT. CDR3 region: CASRSYSYEQYF. CDR3 DNA: TGTGCCAGCCGGAGCTACTCCTACGAGCAGTACTTC.

The chain joins TRBV5-1 to TRBJ2-3; 8 bases are shared with TRBD2. The CDR3 covers 14 residues. V gave up 2 bases and J gave up 5 bases; unmatched junction bases: 4. Germline CDR1 is SGHRS and CDR2 is YFSETQ. CDR3 protein: CASSFRGGIDTQYF. For the CDR3, the DNA is TGCGCCAGCAGCTTTCGGGGGGGTATAGATACGCAGTATTTT.

This CDR3 is CASSFIVQAGGAGELFF. The CDR3 DNA reads as TGTGCCAGCAGCTTTATTGTGCAAGCGGGGGGTGCCGGGGAGCTGTTTTTT. The genes are TRBV7-2 and TRBJ2-2, with 9 bases fitting TRBD2. V was clipped by 3 bases and J by 6 bases; unmatched bases: 11. There are 17 residues in the CDR3. Germline CDR1 reads SGHTA; CDR2 reads FQGNSA.

The chain uses TRBV11-2 and TRBJ2-7, with 8 bases lining up with TRBD1. V shed 4 bases and J 3 bases; nucleotides not matched to a gene: 5. The CDR3 runs to 14 residues. CDR1 is SGHAT, CDR2 FQNNGV, per germline. The CDR3 nucleotides read TGTGCCAGCAGCTCGACAGGGGACCGCTACGAGCAGTACTTC. Its protein is CASSSTGDRYEQYF.

The rearrangement links TRBV9 to TRBJ2-3; TRBD2 agrees at 7 bases. V lost 0 bases, J lost 5 bases, and 9 bases stayed unmatched. Germline CDR1 is SGDLS and CDR2 is YYNGEE. The CDR3 covers 16 residues. CDR3 region: CASSVVASGLQDTQYF. The CDR3 nucleotides are TGTGCCAGCAGCGTAGTGGCTAGCGGTCTACAAGATACGCAGTATTTT.

The chain is built from TRBV5-5 and TRBJ1-4; 9 bases agree with TRBD1. CDR1 is SGHKS, CDR2 YYEKEE, per germline (reference sequence). J gave up 8 bases and V 2 bases, and 4 bases lay outside the gene matches. The CDR3 contains 14 residues. The DNA of the CDR3 is TGTGCCAGCAGCTTTACAGGGGGCGGCGAAAAACTGTTTTTT. Translated, it gives CASSFTGGGEKLFF.

The CDR3 reads CASRTQALRQPDYGYTF. The CDR3 DNA is TGTGCCAGCAGAACCCAGGCACTGAGACAGCCGGACTATGGCTACACCTTC. The V gene is TRBV2, the J gene TRBJ1-2, with D maybe TRBD1 (5 bases). This CDR3 has 17 amino acids. V was clipped by 6 bases and J by 3 bases, with 23 bases between them. The germline V gene has CDR1 SNHLY and CDR2 FYNNEI.

This clone has only one observation. This chain connects TRBV19 to TRBJ1-1; a weak D match, TRBD1 (5 bases). This CDR3 has 14 amino acids. The V end was cut by 7 bases, the J end by 1 base, with 13 bases between. In germline, CDR1 is LNHDA, CDR2 SQIVND (reference sequence). The CDR3 here is CASTWGSQNTEAFF. In DNA form, the CDR3 reads TGTGCCAGTACATGGGGCAGTCAGAACACTGAAGCTTTCTTT.

V usage is TRBV4-1 and J usage is TRBJ1-1, with 8 bases matching TRBD1. Germline values: CDR1 MGHRA, CDR2 YSYEKL. Losses at the gene ends were 3 bases for V and 5 bases for J; bases not matched to a gene: 5. The CDR3 totals 14 residues. CDR3 nucleotides: TGCGCCAGCAGCCAGGCGGACAGGGTTACTGAAGCTTTCTTT. It specifies CASSQADRVTEAFF.

This clone occurred a few times. The gene calls are TRBV5-6 and TRBJ2-5, with 10 bases matching TRBD2. J was trimmed by 5 bases and V by 4 bases; bases with no gene match: 11. The CDR3 is 16 amino acids. Germline lookup yields CDR1 SGHDT and CDR2 YYEEEE. CDR3 coding DNA: TGTGCCAGCAGCCCAACCGGGCTAGCGGGGGAGGAGACCCAGTACTTC. It is translated as CASSPTGLAGEETQYF.

This clone was detected a few times. This chain links TRBV5-4 with TRBJ2-6; D ambiguous. Trimming pared 4 bases from V and 3 bases from J, leaving 8 bases between. The CDR3 spans 14 residues. Germline V gene sequence: CDR1 SGHNT, CDR2 YYREEE (reference sequence). The CDR3 is CASSPGGGANVLTF. In DNA, the CDR3 is TGTGCCAGCAGCCCCGGTGGTGGGGCCAACGTCCTGACTTTC.

In its sample, this clone was seen once. The J gene is TRBJ2-7, the V gene TRBV6-1; 7 bases are shared with TRBD2. There are 12 residues in the CDR3. V shed 10 bases and J 3 bases; nucleotides not matched to a gene: 6. Per germline, CDR1 MNHNS and CDR2 SASEGT. In nucleotides, the CDR3 is TGTGCCACCCTAAAGCGGGGCTACGAGCAGTACTTC. It encodes CATLKRGYEQYF.

This sequence joins TRBV15 and TRBJ2-7; 10 bases agree with TRBD1. J gave up 4 bases and V 3 bases, and 6 bases lay outside the gene matches. Germline assignment: CDR1 LNHNV and CDR2 YYDKDF (reference sequence). This CDR3 has 15 amino acids. The CDR3 DNA follows: TGTGCCACCAGCAGGAGGGACAGGGGCGTTTACGAGCAGTACTTC. It yields the protein CATSRRDRGVYEQYF.

The rearrangement uses TRBV9 and TRBJ1-6; D is uncertain. Germline CDR1 SGDLS, CDR2 YYNGEE. V lost 4 bases and J 10 bases, leaving 15 bases between the germline ends. The CDR3 sequence is 14 residues long. The CDR3 region has the DNA TGTGCCAGCAGCCCCCCGCGCGCGGGGTCACCCCTCCACTTT. Protein: CASSPPRAGSPLHF.

This clone has just one count. The J gene is TRBJ1-2, the V gene TRBV27; D might be TRBD1 (6 bases). The CDR3 has 14 residues. V was cut by 4 bases and J by 4 bases, with 13 bases left in between. CDR1 and CDR2 from the germline V gene are MNHEY and SMNVEV (reference sequence). In nucleotides, the CDR3 is TGTGCCAGCAGTTCCGACAGGATGGGCTATGGCTACACCTTC. It yields the protein CASSSDRMGYGYTF.

The rearrangement links TRBV10-3 to TRBJ1-2; 7 nucleotides match TRBD1. V lost 6 bases to trimming and J lost 8 bases; unmatched junction nucleotides: 12. CDR3 length: 14 residues. Germline-derived CDR1 and CDR2 are ENHRY and SYGVKD. CDR3 sequence reads: CAISADRERRGYTF. The CDR3, as DNA: TGTGCCATCAGCGCTGACAGGGAGCGTAGGGGCTACACCTTC.

The V gene is TRBV4-1, the J gene TRBJ2-1, with D tentatively TRBD1 (6 bases). V was pared by 2 bases and J by 6 bases, with 11 bases between. The V gene's germline CDR1 is MGHRA and CDR2 YSYEKL. The CDR3 extends over 14 amino acids. CDR3 amino acids: CASSQFDRSNEQFF. The CDR3, as DNA: TGCGCCAGCAGCCAATTCGACAGGTCCAATGAGCAGTTCTTC.

This chain uses TRBV7-3 with TRBJ2-5; 9 bases line up with TRBD1. The J call could be wrong; TRBJ2-7 is a better fit for the DNA end. Germline V gene sequence: CDR1 SGHTA, CDR2 FQGTGA. The CDR3 is made up of 15 amino acids. The CDR3 here is CASSRDRAEVYEQYF. The CDR3 DNA sequence: TGTGCCAGCAGCCGGGACAGGGCGGAAGTCTACGAGCAGTACTTC.

The V call is TRBV30, the J call TRBJ1-5, with 8 bases aligning to TRBD1. The CDR3 sequence is 14 residues long. V shed 5 bases and J 5 bases; nucleotides not matched to a gene: 8. From germline, CDR1 is GTSNPN and CDR2 SVGIG (reference sequence). DNA for the CDR3: TGTGCCTGGCCCAGGGGGCCCTCCTATCAGCCCCAGCATTTT. Amino acid sequence: CAWPRGPSYQPQHF.

The J gene is TRBJ2-3, the V gene TRBV11-2; D might be TRBD2 (6 bases). The length of the CDR3 is 15 residues. Germline CDR1 and CDR2: SGHAT and FQNNGV. With 3 bases removed from V and 0 bases from J, the gap between germline ends came to 10 bases. This chain's CDR3 is CASSFGGTSTDTQYF. DNA of the CDR3: TGTGCCAGCAGCTTCGGGGGTACTAGCACAGATACGCAGTATTTT.

There are a few counts of this clone. V is TRBV6-5 and J is TRBJ1-1; tentatively, D is TRBD1 (6 bases). With 7 bases removed from V and 7 bases from J, the gap between germline ends came to 19 bases. There are 14 residues in the CDR3. The germline V gene has CDR1 MNHEY and CDR2 SVGAGI. This CDR3 is CASTPDRLSSEAFF. The CDR3 DNA is TGTGCCAGCACCCCGGACAGATTATCAAGTGAAGCTTTCTTT.

The J gene is TRBJ1-2, the V gene TRBV5-1; D call uncertain. The CDR3 has 15 amino acids. V shed 0 bases and J shed 4 bases, with 13 bases lying between them. Germline CDR1 SGHRS, CDR2 YFSETQ. The CDR3 reads CASSLEGRMGYGYTF. CDR3 DNA sequence: TGCGCCAGCAGCTTGGAAGGCAGGATGGGCTATGGCTACACCTTC.

The chain combines TRBV15 with TRBJ2-3; 10 nucleotides agree with TRBD1. CDR1 LNHNV and CDR2 YYDKDF come from the germline V gene (reference sequence). The V gene end was trimmed by 2 bases and the J gene end by 4 bases; junction bases not matched to a gene: 6. The CDR3 is made up of 16 amino acids. CDR3 DNA sequence: TGTGCCACCAGCAGAAAGACAGGGGGCGCCGCAGATACGCAGTATTTT. Amino acid sequence: CATSRKTGGAADTQYF.